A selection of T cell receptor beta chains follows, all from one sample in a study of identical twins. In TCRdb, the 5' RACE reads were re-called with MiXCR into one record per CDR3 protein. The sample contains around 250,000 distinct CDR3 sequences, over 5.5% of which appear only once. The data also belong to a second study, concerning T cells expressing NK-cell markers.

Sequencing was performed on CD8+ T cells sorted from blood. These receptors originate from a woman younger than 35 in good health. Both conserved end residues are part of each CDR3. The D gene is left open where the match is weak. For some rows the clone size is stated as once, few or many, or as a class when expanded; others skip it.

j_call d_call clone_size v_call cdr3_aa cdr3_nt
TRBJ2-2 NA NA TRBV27 CASRTTGGGELFF TGTGCCAGCAGGACTACCGGCGGAGGGGAGCTGTTTTTT
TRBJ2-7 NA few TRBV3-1 CASSHPRGGGPYEQYF TGTGCCAGCAGCCATCCTCGAGGAGGGGGCCCCTACGAGCAGTACTTC
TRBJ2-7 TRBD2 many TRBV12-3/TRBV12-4 CASSLWASGEQYF TGTGCCAGCAGTTTATGGGCTAGCGGGGAGCAGTACTTC
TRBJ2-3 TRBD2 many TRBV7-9 CASRHWGEGQDTQYF TGTGCCAGCAGGCACTGGGGGGAGGGCCAAGATACGCAGTATTTT
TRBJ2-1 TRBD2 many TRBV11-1 CASSLERGLAGSHNEQFF TGTGCCAGCAGCTTAGAGCGCGGTCTAGCGGGATCCCACAATGAGCAGTTCTTC
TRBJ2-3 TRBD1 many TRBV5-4 CASSLGQGHTDTQYF TGTGCCAGCAGCTTGGGACAGGGGCACACAGATACGCAGTATTTT
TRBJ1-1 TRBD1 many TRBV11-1 CASSLVFRDRGLNTEAFF TGTGCCAGCAGCTTAGTCTTCCGGGACAGGGGACTGAACACTGAAGCTTTCTTT
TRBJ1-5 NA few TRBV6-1 CASSEAWIRGGNQPQHF TGTGCCAGCAGTGAAGCCTGGATAAGGGGTGGCAATCAGCCCCAGCATTTT
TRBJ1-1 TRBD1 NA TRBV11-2 CASSDTGAPRAFF TGTGCCAGCAGCGATACAGGGGCCCCACGAGCTTTCTTT
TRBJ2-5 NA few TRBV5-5 CASSLSALPLRRETQYF TGTGCCAGCAGCTTGTCGGCTCTGCCCCTCCGGCGGGAGACCCAGTACTTC
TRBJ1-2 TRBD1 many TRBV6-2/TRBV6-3 CASRPPGQLYGYTF TGTGCCAGCCGCCCTCCGGGACAGCTTTATGGCTACACCTTC
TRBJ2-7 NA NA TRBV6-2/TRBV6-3 CASSYVGAPEQYF TGTGCCAGCAGTTATGTGGGAGCTCCCGAGCAGTACTTC
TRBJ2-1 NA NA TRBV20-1 CSARVSSEQFF TGCAGTGCTAGAGTGTCCTCAGAGCAGTTCTTC
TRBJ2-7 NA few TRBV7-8 CASSAGGHEQYF TGTGCCAGCAGCGCCGGGGGTCACGAGCAGTACTTC
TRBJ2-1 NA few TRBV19 CASSISEILLGGYNEQFF TGTGCCAGTAGTATCTCTGAAATTCTACTGGGGGGATACAATGAGCAGTTCTTC
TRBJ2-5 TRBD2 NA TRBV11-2 CASRGLGPSGGNKQETQYF TGTGCCAGCAGAGGCTTAGGCCCTAGCGGGGGGAACAAACAAGAGACCCAGTACTTC
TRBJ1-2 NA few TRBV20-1 CSARVETSYGYTF TGCAGTGCTAGAGTCGAGACGAGCTATGGCTACACCTTC
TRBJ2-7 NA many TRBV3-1 CASSQHPLYEQYF TGTGCCAGCAGCCAACACCCCCTCTACGAGCAGTACTTC
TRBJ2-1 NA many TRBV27 CATLTGNEQFF TGTGCTACTCTTACGGGGAATGAGCAGTTCTTC
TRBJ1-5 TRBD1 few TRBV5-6 CASSKGAQPQHF TGTGCCAGCAGTAAGGGGGCACAGCCCCAGCATTTT
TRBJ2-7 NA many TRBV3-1 CASSQAPRVYEQYF TGTGCCAGCAGCCAAGCCCCCCGAGTCTACGAGCAGTACTTC
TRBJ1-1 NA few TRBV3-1 CASSHAMGTEAFF TGTGCCAGCAGCCACGCAATGGGCACTGAAGCTTTCTTT
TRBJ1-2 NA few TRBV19 CASSISMADYGYTF TGTGCCAGTAGTATCTCTATGGCAGACTATGGCTACACCTTC
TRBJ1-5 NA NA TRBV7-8 CASSLEENWNQPQHF TGTGCCAGCAGCTTAGAGGAAAATTGGAATCAGCCCCAGCATTTT
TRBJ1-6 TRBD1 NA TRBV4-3 CASSQDETGVGSPLHF TGCGCCAGCAGCCAAGATGAGACAGGGGTGGGATCACCCCTCCACTTT
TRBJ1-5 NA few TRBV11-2 CASSRSGGHQPQHF TGTGCCAGCAGCCGAAGTGGAGGGCATCAGCCCCAGCATTTT